This TCR beta chain came from a study of T cell clonality in common variable immunodeficiency (dated by TCRdb to 2015 to 2017). Predominantly Caucasian heritage was noted among both the CVID patients and the healthy controls. Heparinized peripheral whole blood samples of roughly 5 to 8.5 ml were obtained from each donor. Genomic DNA from adults with common variable immune deficiency (CVID) and from healthy adult controls was used for sequencing of TCRbeta CDR3 repertoires. The control group comprised about 22 healthy adult volunteers, roughly 12 female and around ten male, aged about 23 to 75 years with a mean age of approximately 30. Diluted blood was subjected to density centrifugation over Hypaque 1077 or Ficoll-Paque for isolation of peripheral blood mononuclear cells. Genomic DNA was obtained from unsorted mononuclear cells using either Qiagen column purification or a centrifugation-based method.

CVID samples and control samples contributed equivalent amounts of genomic DNA as sequencing input. For every sample, a 60 bp segment covering the rearranged TCRbeta CDR3 region was amplified and then sequenced. The immunoSEQ assay, a bias-corrected multiplex PCR with high-throughput sequencing, was employed for TCRbeta amplification. The published analysis was carried out like this. Every unique nucleotide sequence counted as a clone and was annotated with V, D and J genes, copy number and frequency. Sequences were labeled productive if in frame, and non-productive if out of frame or containing stop codons. As previously described, clonality was calculated on the basis of Shannon's entropy. The predicted amino acid sequences of productive clones were used to derive mean CDR3 Kyte-Doolittle hydropathy. Using the R hclust function, scaled V gene usage was clustered hierarchically with Manhattan distance and complete linkage. Clone sharing by CDR3 amino acid sequence was assessed by resampling 12 repertoires per group over 100 rounds. The repertoires were searched for 60 to 70 published EBV-specific TCRbeta sequences and nearly 250 published CMV-specific TCRbeta sequences. After two CVID samples that produced fewer than 10,000 sequences were dropped from the analysis, around 40 CVID repertoires remained. This immuneACCESS table, as held by TCRdb, lists in-frame sequences with V and J called but not all clones. Of the missing ones, under half trace to an unresolved V gene in checked studies; the others have no known cause. V, J and clone size reflect that table, while D and trimming were determined from the DNA. The sample comprises approximately 30,000 clones, and every one was counted more than once. The ten top clones hold 3.8% of the sample.

This clone came up many times. The antigen it recognizes is unknown. Beyond this particular receptor, the publication reports: Correlations between repertoire features and clinical complications were limited by patient heterogeneity within the CVID cohort. Healthy controls shared more TCRbeta clones with each other than CVID subjects shared among themselves (p < 0.0001). Increased TCRbeta clonality was found in CVID subjects compared with healthy controls (t-test p = 0.018), with the increase being most characteristic of about a third of subjects. Despite equal DNA input, controls averaged approximately 88,000 unique sequences per sample versus about 32,000 in CVID samples. CVID TCRbeta sequences were reported to have fewer deletions and N-nucleotide insertions and to lack highly modified clones with 13 or more V deletions. The authors noted that sequencing repertoires of T cell subpopulations would be needed to clarify what caused the increased clonality in CVID.

This clonotype originated in a person aged 18 to 70 in good health. Sample: peripheral blood mononuclear cells.

Incomplete CDR3 DNA: TGCAGCTCAAGACAGGGTAAGGGCTACGAG. This is translated as CSSRQGKGYE. The whole CDR3 protein reads CSSRQGKGYEQYF. This sequence uses TRBV29-1 and TRBJ2-7; 7 central bases correspond to TRBD1. The read ends 3 residues before the CDR3 terminus; that terminus is restored from the germline J gene. CDR1 and CDR2 (SQVTM, ANQGSEA) derive from the germline V gene. Ends trimmed: V by 8 bases, J by 3 bases; bases unmatched to a gene: 10. The CDR3 runs 13 residues from the cysteine to the phenylalanine. Of the CDR3's DNA, 30 bases were read; they are in frame from base 1.